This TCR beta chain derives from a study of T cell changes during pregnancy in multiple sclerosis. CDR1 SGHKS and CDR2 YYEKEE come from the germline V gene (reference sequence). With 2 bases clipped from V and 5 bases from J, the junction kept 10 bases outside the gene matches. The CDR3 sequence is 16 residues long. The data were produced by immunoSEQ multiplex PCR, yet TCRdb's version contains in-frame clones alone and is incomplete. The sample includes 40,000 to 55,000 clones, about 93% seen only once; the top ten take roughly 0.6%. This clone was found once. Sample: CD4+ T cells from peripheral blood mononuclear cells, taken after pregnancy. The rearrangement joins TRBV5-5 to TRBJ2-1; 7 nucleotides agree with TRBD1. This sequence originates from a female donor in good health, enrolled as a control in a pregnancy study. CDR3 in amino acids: CASSLRARQGNNEQFF. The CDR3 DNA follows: TGTGCCAGCAGCTTACGAGCGAGACAGGGCAACAATGAGCAGTTCTTC. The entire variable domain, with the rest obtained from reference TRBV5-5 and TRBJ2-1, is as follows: DAGVTQSPTHLIKTRGQQVTLRCSPISGHKSVSWYQQVLGQGPQFIFQYYEKEERGRGNFPDRFSARQFPNYSSELNVNALLLGDSALYLCASSLRARQGNNEQFFGPGTRLTVL.